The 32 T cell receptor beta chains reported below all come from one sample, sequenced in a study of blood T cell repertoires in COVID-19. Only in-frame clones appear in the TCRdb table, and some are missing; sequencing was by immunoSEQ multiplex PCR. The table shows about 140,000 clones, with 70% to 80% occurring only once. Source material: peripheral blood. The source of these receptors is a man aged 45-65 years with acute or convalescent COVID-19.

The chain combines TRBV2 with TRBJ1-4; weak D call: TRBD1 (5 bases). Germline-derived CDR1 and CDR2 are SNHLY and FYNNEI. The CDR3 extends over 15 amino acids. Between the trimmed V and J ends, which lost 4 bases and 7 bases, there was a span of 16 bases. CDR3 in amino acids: CASSGGDGYFEKLFF. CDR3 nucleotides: TGTGCCAGCAGTGGGGGGGACGGCTATTTTGAAAAACTGTTTTTT.

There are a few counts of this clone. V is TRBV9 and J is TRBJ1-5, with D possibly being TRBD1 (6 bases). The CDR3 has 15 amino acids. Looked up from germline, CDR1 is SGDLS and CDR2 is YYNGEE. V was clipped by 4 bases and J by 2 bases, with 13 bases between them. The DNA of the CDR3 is TGTGCCAGCAGCCCTGGACAGCTACGCAATCAGCCCCAGCATTTT. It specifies CASSPGQLRNQPQHF.

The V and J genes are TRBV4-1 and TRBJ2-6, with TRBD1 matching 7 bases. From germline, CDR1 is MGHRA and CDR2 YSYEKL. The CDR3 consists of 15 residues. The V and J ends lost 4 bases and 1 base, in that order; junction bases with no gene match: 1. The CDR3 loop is CASSLGQSGANVLTF. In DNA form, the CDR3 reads TGCGCCAGCAGCCTGGGACAGTCTGGGGCCAACGTCCTGACTTTC.

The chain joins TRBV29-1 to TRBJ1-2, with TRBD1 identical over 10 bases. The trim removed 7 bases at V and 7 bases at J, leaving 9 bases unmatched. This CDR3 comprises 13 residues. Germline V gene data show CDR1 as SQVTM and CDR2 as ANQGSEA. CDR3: CSGQTGGAFGYTF. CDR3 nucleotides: TGCAGCGGGCAGACAGGGGGCGCGTTTGGCTACACCTTC.

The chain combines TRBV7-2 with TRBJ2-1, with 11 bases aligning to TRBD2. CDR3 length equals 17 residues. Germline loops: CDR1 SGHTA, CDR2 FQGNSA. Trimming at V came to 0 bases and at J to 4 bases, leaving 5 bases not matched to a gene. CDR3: CASSLAPTSGGYNEQFF. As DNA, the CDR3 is TGTGCCAGCAGCTTAGCTCCCACTAGCGGGGGATACAATGAGCAGTTCTTC.

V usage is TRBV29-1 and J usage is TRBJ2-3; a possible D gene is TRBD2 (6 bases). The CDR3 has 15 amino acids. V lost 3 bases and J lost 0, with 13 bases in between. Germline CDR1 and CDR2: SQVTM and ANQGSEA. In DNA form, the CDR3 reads TGCAGCGTTGAGGGCGGGGATGGGAGCACAGATACGCAGTATTTT. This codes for CSVEGGDGSTDTQYF.

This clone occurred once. The CDR3 coding sequence is TGTGCCAGCAGCTTTTCGGCAGGGGGAAATCAGCCCCAGCATTTT. It specifies CASSFSAGGNQPQHF. The chain combines TRBV5-6 with TRBJ1-5, with 7 bases that match TRBD1. Germline-derived CDR1 and CDR2 are SGHDT and YYEEEE. The CDR3 sequence is 15 residues long. The V gene end was trimmed by 2 bases and the J gene end by 4 bases; junction bases not matched to a gene: 6.

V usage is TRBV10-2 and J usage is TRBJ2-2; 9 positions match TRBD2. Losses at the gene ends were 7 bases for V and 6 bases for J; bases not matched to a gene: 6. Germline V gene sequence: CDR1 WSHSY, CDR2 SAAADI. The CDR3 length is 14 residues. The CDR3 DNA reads TGCGCCAGCACCTCGACTAGCGGAGCCGGGGAGCTGTTTTTT. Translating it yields CASTSTSGAGELFF.

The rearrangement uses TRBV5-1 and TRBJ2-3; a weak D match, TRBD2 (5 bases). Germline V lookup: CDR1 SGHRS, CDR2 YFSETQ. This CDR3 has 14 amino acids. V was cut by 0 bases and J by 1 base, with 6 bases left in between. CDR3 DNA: TGCGCCAGCAGCTTGGGGGGAGGCACAGATACGCAGTATTTT. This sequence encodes CASSLGGGTDTQYF.

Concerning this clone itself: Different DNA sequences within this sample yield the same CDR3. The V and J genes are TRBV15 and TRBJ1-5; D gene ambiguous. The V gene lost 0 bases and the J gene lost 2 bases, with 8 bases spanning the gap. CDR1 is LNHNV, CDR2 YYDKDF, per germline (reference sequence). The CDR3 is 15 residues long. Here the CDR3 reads CATSRDLPGNQPQHF. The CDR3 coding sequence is TGTGCCACCAGCAGAGATTTGCCGGGCAATCAGCCCCAGCATTTT.

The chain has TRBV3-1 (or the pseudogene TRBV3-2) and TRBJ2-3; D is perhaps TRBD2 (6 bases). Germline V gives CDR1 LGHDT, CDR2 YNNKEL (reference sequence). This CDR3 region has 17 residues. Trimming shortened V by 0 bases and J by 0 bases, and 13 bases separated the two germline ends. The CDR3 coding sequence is TGTGCCAGCAGCCAAGATCCTTTAGCGGAAAGCACAGATACGCAGTATTTT. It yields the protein CASSQDPLAESTDTQYF.

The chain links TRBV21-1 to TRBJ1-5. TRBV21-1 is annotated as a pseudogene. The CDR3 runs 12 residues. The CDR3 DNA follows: TGTGCCAGCAGCAACTCGGATCAGCCCCAGCATTTT. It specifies CASSNSDQPQHF.

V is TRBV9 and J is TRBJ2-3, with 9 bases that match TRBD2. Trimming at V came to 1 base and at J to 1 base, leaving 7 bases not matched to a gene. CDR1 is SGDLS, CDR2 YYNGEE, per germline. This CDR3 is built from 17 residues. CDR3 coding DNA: TGTGCCAGCAGCGTACGCCCTAGCGGGGAGGGCACAGATACGCAGTATTTT. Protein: CASSVRPSGEGTDTQYF.

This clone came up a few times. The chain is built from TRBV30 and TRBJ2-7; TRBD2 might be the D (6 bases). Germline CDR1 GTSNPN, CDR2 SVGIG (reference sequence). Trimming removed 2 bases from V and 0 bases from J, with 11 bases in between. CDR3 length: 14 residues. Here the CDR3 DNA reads TGTGCCTGGAGTTTGCCTAGCGACTCCTACGAGCAGTACTTC. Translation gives CAWSLPSDSYEQYF.

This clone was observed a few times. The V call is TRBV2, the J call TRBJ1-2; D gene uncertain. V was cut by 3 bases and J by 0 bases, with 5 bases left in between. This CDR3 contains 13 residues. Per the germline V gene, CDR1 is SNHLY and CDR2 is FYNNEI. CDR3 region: CASSEAPNYGYTF. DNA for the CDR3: TGTGCCAGCAGTGAGGCTCCTAACTATGGCTACACCTTC. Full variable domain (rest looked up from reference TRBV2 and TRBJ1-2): EPEVTQTPSHQVTQMGQEVILRCVPISNHLYFYWYRQILGQKVEFLVSFYNNEISEKSEIFDDQFSVERPDGSNFTLKIRSTKLEDSAMYFCASSEAPNYGYTFGSGTRLTVV.

Here the CDR3 reads CASRRSGGPQETQYF. CDR3 nucleotide sequence: TGCGCCAGCAGAAGGAGCGGGGGCCCGCAAGAGACCCAGTACTTC. V is TRBV5-1 and J is TRBJ2-5, with 8 bases lining up with TRBD2. The CDR3 is 15 amino acids. CDR1 SGHRS and CDR2 YFSETQ come from the germline V gene. J was trimmed by 2 bases and V by 5 bases; bases with no gene match: 8.

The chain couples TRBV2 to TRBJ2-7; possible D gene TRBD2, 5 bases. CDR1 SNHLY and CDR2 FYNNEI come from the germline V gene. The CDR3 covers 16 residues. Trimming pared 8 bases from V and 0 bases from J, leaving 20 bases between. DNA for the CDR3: TGTGCCAGCTCCCTAGAGGGAGCGAGGAGCTCCTACGAGCAGTACTTC. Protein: CASSLEGARSSYEQYF. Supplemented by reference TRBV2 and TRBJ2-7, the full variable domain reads EPEVTQTPSHQVTQMGQEVILRCVPISNHLYFYWYRQILGQKVEFLVSFYNNEISEKSEIFDDQFSVERPDGSNFTLKIRSTKLEDSAMYFCASSLEGARSSYEQYFGPGTRLTVT.

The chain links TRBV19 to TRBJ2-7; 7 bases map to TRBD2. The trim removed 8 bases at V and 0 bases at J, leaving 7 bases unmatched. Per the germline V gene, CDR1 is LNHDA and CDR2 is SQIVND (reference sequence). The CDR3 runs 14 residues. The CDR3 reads CASAPAGSSYEQYF. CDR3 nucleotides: TGTGCCAGTGCCCCAGCGGGGAGCTCCTACGAGCAGTACTTC.

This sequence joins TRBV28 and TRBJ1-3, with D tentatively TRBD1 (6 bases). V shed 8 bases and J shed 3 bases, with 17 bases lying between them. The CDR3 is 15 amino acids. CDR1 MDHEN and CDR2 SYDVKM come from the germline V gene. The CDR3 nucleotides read TGTGCCAGCGGCCGGGCGGGGGGCTTTGGAAACACCATATATTTT. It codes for CASGRAGGFGNTIYF.

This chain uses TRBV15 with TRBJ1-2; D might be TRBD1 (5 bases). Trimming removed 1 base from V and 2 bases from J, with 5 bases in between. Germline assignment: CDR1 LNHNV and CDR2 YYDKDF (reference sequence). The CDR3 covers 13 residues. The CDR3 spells CATSRAGNYGYTF. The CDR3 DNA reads TGTGCCACCAGCAGAGCAGGGAACTATGGCTACACCTTC.

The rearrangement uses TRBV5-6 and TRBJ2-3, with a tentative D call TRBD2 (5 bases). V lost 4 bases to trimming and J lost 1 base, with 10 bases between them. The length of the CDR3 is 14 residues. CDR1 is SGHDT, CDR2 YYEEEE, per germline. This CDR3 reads CASSAGRRTDTQYF. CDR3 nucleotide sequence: TGTGCCAGCAGCGCGGGTCGTCGCACAGATACGCAGTATTTT. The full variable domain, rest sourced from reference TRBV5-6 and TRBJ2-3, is DAGVTQSPTHLIKTRGQQVTLRCSPKSGHDTVSWYQQALGQGPQFIFQYYEEEERQRGNFPDRFSGHQFPNYSSELNVNALLLGDSALYLCASSAGRRTDTQYFGPGTRLTVL.

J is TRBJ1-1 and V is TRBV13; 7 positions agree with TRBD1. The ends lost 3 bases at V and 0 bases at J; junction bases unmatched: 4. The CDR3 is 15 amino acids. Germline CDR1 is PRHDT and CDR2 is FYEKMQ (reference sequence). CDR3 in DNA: TGTGCCAGCAGCTTGACAGGGACGTTGAACACTGAAGCTTTCTTT. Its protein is CASSLTGTLNTEAFF.

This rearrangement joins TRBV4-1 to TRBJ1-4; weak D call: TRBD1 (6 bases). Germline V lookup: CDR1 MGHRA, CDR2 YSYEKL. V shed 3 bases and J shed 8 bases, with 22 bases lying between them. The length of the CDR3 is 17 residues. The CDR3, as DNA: TGCGCCAGCAGCCAGGCGGGGGGGAGACAGGCAGGAGAAAAACTGTTTTTT. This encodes CASSQAGGRQAGEKLFF.

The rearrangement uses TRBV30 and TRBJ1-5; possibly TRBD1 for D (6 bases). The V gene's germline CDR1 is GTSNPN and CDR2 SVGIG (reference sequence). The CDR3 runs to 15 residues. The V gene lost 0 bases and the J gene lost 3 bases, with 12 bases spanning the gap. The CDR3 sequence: CAWSVLGHINQPQHF. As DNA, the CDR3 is TGTGCCTGGAGTGTTCTGGGACACATCAATCAGCCCCAGCATTTT.

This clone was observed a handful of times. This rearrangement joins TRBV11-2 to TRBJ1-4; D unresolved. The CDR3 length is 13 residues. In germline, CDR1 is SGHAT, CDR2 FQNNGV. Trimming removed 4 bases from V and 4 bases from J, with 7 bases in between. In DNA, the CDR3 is TGTGCCAGCAGCTCCCAGATTAATGAAAAACTGTTTTTT. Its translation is CASSSQINEKLFF.

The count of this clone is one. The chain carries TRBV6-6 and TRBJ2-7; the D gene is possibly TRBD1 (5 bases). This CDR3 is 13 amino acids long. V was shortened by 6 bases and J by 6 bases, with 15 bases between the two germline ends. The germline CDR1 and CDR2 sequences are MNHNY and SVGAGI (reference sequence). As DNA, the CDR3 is TGTGCCAGCAGAGACAAGGGGCAGGCCGAGCAGTACGTC. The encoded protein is CASRDKGQAEQYV.

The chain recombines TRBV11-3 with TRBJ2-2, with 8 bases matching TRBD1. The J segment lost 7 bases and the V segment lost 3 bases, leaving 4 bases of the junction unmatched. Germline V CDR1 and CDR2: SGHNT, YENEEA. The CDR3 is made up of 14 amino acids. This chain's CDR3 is CASSFSGGNGELFF. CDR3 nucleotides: TGTGCCAGCAGCTTCTCAGGGGGCAACGGGGAGCTGTTTTTT. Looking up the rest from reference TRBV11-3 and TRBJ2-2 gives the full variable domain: EAGVVQSPRYKIIEKKQPVAFWCNPISGHNTLYWYLQNLGQGPELLIRYENEEAVDDSQLPKDRFSAERLKGVDSTLKIQPAELGDSAVYLCASSFSGGNGELFFGEGSRLTVL.

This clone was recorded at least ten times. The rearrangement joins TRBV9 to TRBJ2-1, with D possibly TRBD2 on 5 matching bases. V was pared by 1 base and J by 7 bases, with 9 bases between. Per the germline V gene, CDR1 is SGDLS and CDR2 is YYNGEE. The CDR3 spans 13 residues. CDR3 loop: CASSVLGENEQFF. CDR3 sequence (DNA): TGTGCCAGCAGCGTACTCGGGGAAAATGAGCAGTTCTTC. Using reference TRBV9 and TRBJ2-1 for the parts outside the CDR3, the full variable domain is DSGVTQTPKHLITATGQRVTLRCSPRSGDLSVYWYQQSLDQGLQFLIQYYNGEERAKGNILERFSAQQFPDLHSELNLSSLELGDSALYFCASSVLGENEQFFGPGTRLTVL.

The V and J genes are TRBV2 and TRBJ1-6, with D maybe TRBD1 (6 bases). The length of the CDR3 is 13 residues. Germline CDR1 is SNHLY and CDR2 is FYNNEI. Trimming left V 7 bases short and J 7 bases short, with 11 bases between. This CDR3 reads CASNSQGNSPLHF. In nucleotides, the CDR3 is TGTGCCAGCAATTCTCAGGGGAATTCACCCCTCCACTTT. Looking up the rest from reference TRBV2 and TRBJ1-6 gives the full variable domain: EPEVTQTPSHQVTQMGQEVILRCVPISNHLYFYWYRQILGQKVEFLVSFYNNEISEKSEIFDDQFSVERPDGSNFTLKIRSTKLEDSAMYFCASNSQGNSPLHFGNGTRLTVT.

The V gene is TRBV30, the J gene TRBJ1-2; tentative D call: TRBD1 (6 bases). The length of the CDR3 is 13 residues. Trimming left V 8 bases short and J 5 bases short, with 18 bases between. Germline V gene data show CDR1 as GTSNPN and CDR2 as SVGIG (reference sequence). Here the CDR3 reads CARNLRGTYGYTF. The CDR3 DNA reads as TGTGCCAGGAACCTCAGGGGAACTTATGGCTACACCTTC.

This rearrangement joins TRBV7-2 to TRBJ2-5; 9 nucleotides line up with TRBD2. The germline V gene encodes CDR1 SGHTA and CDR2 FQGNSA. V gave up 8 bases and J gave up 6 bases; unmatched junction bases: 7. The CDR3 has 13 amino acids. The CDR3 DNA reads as TGTGCCAGCGCGGGGGGGGCCATAAAGACCCAGTACTTC. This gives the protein CASAGGAIKTQYF.

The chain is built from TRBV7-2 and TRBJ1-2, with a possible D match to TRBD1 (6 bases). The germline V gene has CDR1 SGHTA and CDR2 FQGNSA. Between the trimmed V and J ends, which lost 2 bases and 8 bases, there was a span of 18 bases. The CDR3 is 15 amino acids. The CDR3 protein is CASSLTPDSPEGYTF. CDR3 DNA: TGTGCCAGCAGCTTAACTCCGGACAGCCCCGAGGGCTACACCTTC.